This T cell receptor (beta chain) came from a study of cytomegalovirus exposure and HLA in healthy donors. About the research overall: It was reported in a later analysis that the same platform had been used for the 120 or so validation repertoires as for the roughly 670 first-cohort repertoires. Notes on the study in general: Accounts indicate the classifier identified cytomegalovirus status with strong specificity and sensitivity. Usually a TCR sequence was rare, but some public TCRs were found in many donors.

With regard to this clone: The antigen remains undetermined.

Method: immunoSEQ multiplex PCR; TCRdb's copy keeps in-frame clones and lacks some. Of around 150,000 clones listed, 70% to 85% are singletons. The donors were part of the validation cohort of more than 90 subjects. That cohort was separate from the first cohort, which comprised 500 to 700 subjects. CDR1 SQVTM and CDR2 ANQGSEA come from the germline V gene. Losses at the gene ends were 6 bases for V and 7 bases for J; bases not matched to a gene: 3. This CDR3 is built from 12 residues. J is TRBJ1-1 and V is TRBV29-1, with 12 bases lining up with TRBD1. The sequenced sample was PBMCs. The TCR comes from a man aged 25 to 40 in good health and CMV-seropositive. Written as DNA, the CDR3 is TGCAGCGTGGGACAGGGGGCTCTTGAAGCTTTCTTT. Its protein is CSVGQGALEAFF.